The rows below give T cell receptor beta chains drawn from one sample of a study of cytomegalovirus exposure and HLA in healthy donors. Some clones are missing from TCRdb's copy, which holds only in-frame ones; the method was immunoSEQ multiplex PCR. This sample has 55,000 to 70,000 clones, with 55% to 70% found just once. Sequencing input: PBMCs. All receptors derive from a woman between 50 and 59 years old in good health and CMV-seronegative. The CDR3 runs from the conserved cysteine through the conserved F or W. The D gene is left open where the match is weak. Clone size is given for some rows only: seen once, a few or many times, or a class if the clone is expanded.

-,TRBJ2-1,TRBV2,19,TRBD2,CASQHPGTSGRRSYNEQFF,TGTGCCAGCCAACACCCCGGAACTAGCGGCAGACGCTCCTACAATGAGCAGTTCTTC
-,TRBJ1-5,TRBV18,16,TRBD1,CASSPGQGSGNQPQHF,TGTGCCAGCTCACCCGGACAGGGCTCAGGAAATCAGCCCCAGCATTTT
-,TRBJ2-2,TRBV9,14,-,CASSVGRGPGELFF,TGTGCCAGCAGCGTAGGCAGGGGCCCCGGGGAGCTGTTTTTT
-,TRBJ2-7,TRBV5-1,17,TRBD2,CASSLTWASGISYEQYF,TGCGCCAGCAGCTTGACTTGGGCTAGCGGAATCTCCTACGAGCAGTACTTC
few,TRBJ1-2,TRBV4-3,16,-,CASSYGSGSLYYGYTF,TGCGCCAGCAGCTACGGTTCCGGGTCTTTATACTATGGCTACACCTTC
few,TRBJ2-1,TRBV7-3,15,TRBD2,CASSSGLAVGNEQFF,TGTGCCAGCAGCTCCGGACTAGCGGTGGGGAATGAGCAGTTCTTC
-,TRBJ1-1,TRBV7-9,13,TRBD1,CASSLTQGLEAFF,TGTGCCAGCAGCTTAACACAGGGGCTTGAAGCTTTCTTT
-,TRBJ2-7,TRBV5-6,14,-,CASSFDWSPYEQYF,TGTGCCAGCAGCTTCGACTGGTCCCCCTACGAGCAGTACTTC
-,TRBJ2-3,TRBV5-1,18,TRBD2,CASSGGTSGRPAADTQYF,TGCGCCAGCAGCGGGGGGACTAGCGGGAGGCCCGCGGCAGATACGCAGTATTTT
-,TRBJ1-3,TRBV28,16,TRBD1,CASSSRQGAYGNTIYF,TGTGCCAGCAGTTCGAGACAGGGGGCGTATGGAAACACCATATATTTT
once,TRBJ1-1,TRBV30,13,-,CAWTRRETTEAFF,TGTGCCTGGACTAGGCGGGAAACCACTGAAGCTTTCTTT
-,TRBJ2-2,TRBV9,15,-,CASSPRLSISGELFF,TGTGCCAGCAGCCCGCGACTATCTATTTCCGGGGAGCTGTTTTTT
-,TRBJ2-2,TRBV6-6,15,TRBD2,CASSYGTRGTGELFF,TGTGCCAGCAGTTACGGGACTAGAGGCACCGGGGAGCTGTTTTTT
-,TRBJ2-1,TRBV18,15,TRBD2,CASSIGTSGYNEQFF,TGTGCCAGCTCAATCGGCACTAGCGGGTACAATGAGCAGTTCTTC
-,TRBJ2-7,TRBV6-6,15,-,CASRPGQIVSYEQYF,TGTGCCAGCAGACCCGGACAGATAGTTTCCTACGAGCAGTACTTC